This TCR beta chain emerged from a study of graft-versus-host responses after intestinal transplantation (dated by TCRdb to the early 2020s). Concerning the study at large: Recipients received multivisceral, liver-intestinal, or isolated intestinal transplants. All recipients received anti-thymocyte globulin induction followed by maintenance tacrolimus and steroids for roughly 3 years. Samples from a few later patients were sequenced in-house on an Illumina MiSeq with MiXCR processing rather than by the commercial service. After intestinal transplantation, graft-versus-host and host-versus-graft alloreactive T cell clones were followed in the graft, circulation and bone marrow using bulk TCR-beta CDR3 sequencing. Donor T cell macrochimerism was defined as a peak of at least 4% donor T cells among recipient peripheral blood mononuclear cells. The cohort enrolled some 23 intestinal transplant recipients, one of whom was a retransplant, and 3 patients without pretransplant specimens were excluded. Alloreactive clones were identified by sequencing pre-transplant mixed lymphocyte reaction products and comparing these products with unstimulated pre-transplant donor and recipient T cells.

Notes on this clone: Its antigen target is currently unknown. Base qualities are not recorded, but no much larger clone differs from it by a single base.

What the research found in general, with its limitations: Early after transplant, peak levels of circulating GvH clones were found to be associated with declines in HvG clones. Patients with donor T cell macrochimerism had high GvH to HvG T cell clonal ratios in their allografts. GvH clones turned up in recipient bone marrow, with some appearing earlier in ileal mucosa or blood, a pattern consistent with an intestinal mucosal origin. Conclusions were limited by the relatively low number and heterogeneity of intestinal transplant patients.

In the first month after transplant, blood samples were collected up to 4 times, and after that at least monthly when available. The CDR3 covers 17 residues, taking in both the cysteine and the phenylalanine. The DNA shown is the 51-base CDR3, in frame from base 1. The germline V and J ends show losses of 3 bases and 4 bases respectively, and no gene match explains 9 bases of the junction. Per the germline V gene, MDHEN is the CDR1 and SYDVKM is the CDR2. Library generation was performed with the immunoSEQ multiplex PCR assay. Adaptive Biotechnologies carried out high-throughput TCR-beta CDR3 sequencing of genomic DNA for most patients. The paper's processing steps were these. TCR sequencing data were retrieved from Adaptive's ImmunoSEQ software for around 18 patients, whereas three other patients were processed with MiXCR and VDJtools. CDR3 nucleotide sequences shared by donor and recipient were removed because the origin of these sequences could not be assigned. At least 2-fold expansion over unstimulated cells and a minimum CFSE-low frequency of 0.002% (template counts) or 0.001% (read counts) were required for clones to be classified as alloreactive. Clones detected in sequenced pre-transplant spleen, lymph node, or MLR CFSE-low populations of the donor or recipient were defined as mappable. The cumulative frequency of alloreactive clones was calculated as a percentage of all sequences, weighted by copy number. The table comes from immuneACCESS by way of TCRdb, which keeps in-frame sequences with V and J called. Part of the clones is missing from these tables; in studies checked, under half for an unresolved V gene and the rest for unknown reasons. The DNA gave D and trimming, while V, J and clone size come from that table. This sample holds some 25,000 clones; over 90% were observed only once. The leading ten clones occupy 1.5% to 2.5% of the sample.

The TCR was taken from a human patient who received an intestinal transplant, so some T cells may come from the graft donor. This specimen was PBMCs, taken 38 to 40 days after intestinal transplant. Recombination joined TRBV28 with TRBJ2-1, with 10 central nucleotides matching TRBD2. The CDR3 has the sequence CASSFPSGSLWYNEQFF. In nucleotides, the sequence is TGTGCCAGCAGTTTTCCTAGCGGGAGTTTATGGTACAATGAGCAGTTCTTC.